What follows are 9 T cell receptor beta chains derived from one specimen sequenced in a study of cytomegalovirus exposure and HLA in healthy donors. Amplification used 60 Vbeta primers and 13 Jbeta primers. Some clones are missing from TCRdb's copy, which holds only in-frame ones; the method was immunoSEQ multiplex PCR. The repertoire consists of around 190,000 clones, with approximately 90% occurring once and the leading ten covering around 1%. Sequencing input: PBMCs. The receptors derive from a boy aged 2-15 years in good health and CMV-seronegative.

This chain's CDR3 is CASSLVRGSYNEQFF. The CDR3 bases are TGTGCCAGCAGCTTAGTTAGGGGCTCCTACAATGAGCAGTTCTTC. The V call is TRBV11-2, the J call TRBJ2-1; tentative D call: TRBD1 (5 bases). V was trimmed by 1 base and J by 0 bases, leaving 7 bases between them. The CDR3 has 15 residues. CDR1 is SGHAT and CDR2 is FQNNGV in the germline V gene.

The rearrangement uses TRBV10-3 and TRBJ2-7, with 9 nucleotides matching TRBD1. CDR1 is ENHRY, CDR2 SYGVKD, per germline. Germline trimming cut 3 bases from V and 5 bases from J; bases unmatched to any gene: 8. This CDR3 comprises 15 residues. CDR3: CAISDGLTGGNEQYF. In DNA, the CDR3 is TGTGCCATCAGTGACGGTCTCACAGGGGGCAACGAGCAGTACTTC.

The chain recombines TRBV9 with TRBJ2-3; 10 bases fit TRBD2. Germline V CDR1 and CDR2: SGDLS, YYNGEE. CDR3 size: 18 residues. Germline trimming cut 4 bases from V and 3 bases from J; bases unmatched to any gene: 14. The CDR3 bases are TGTGCCAGCAGCCCAACCTTCGTACTAGCGGGGATTACAGATACGCAGTATTTT. This sequence encodes CASSPTFVLAGITDTQYF. The whole variable domain, remainder taken from reference TRBV9 and TRBJ2-3, is DSGVTQTPKHLITATGQRVTLRCSPRSGDLSVYWYQQSLDQGLQFLIQYYNGEERAKGNILERFSAQQFPDLHSELNLSSLELGDSALYFCASSPTFVLAGITDTQYFGPGTRLTVL.

The J gene is TRBJ2-5, the V gene TRBV7-9; D might be TRBD1 (5 bases). The J call may be in error: the DNA end matches TRBJ2-7 better. Germline V gene lookup returns CDR1 SEHNR and CDR2 FQNEAQ (reference sequence). The CDR3 consists of 13 residues. In DNA form, the CDR3 reads TGTGCCAGCAGCATCCAAGGGGACTACGAGCAGTACTTC. Translation gives CASSIQGDYEQYF.

The CDR3 DNA follows: TGTGCCAGCAGTGGAAACAGGGGAAAGATACAGTTCTTC. This sequence encodes CASSGNRGKIQFF. The V gene is TRBV6-1, the J gene TRBJ2-1, with TRBD1 matching over 7 bases. The CDR3 runs to 13 residues. V lost 4 bases, J lost 13 bases, and 10 bases stayed unmatched. CDR1 and CDR2 from the germline V gene are MNHNS and SASEGT.

J is TRBJ1-6 and V is TRBV7-9; no clear D gene. The V and J ends lost 1 base and 4 bases respectively, with 14 bases between them. Germline assignment: CDR1 SEHNR and CDR2 FQNEAQ (reference sequence). The CDR3 contains 17 residues. Here the CDR3 reads CASSLERSASYNSPLHF. The CDR3 region has the DNA TGTGCCAGCAGCTTAGAGAGGTCAGCATCATATAATTCACCCCTCCACTTT. Full variable domain (missing parts from reference TRBV7-9 and TRBJ1-6): DTGVSQNPRHKITKRGQNVTFRCDPISEHNRLYWYRQTLGQGPEFLTYFQNEAQLEKSRLLSDRFSAERPKGSFSTLEIQRTEQGDSAMYLCASSLERSASYNSPLHFGNGTRLTVT.

This CDR3 reads CASSLTGVEQPQHF. CDR3 in DNA: TGTGCCAGCAGTTTGACAGGGGTTGAGCAGCCCCAGCATTTT. The V gene is TRBV6-1, the J gene TRBJ1-5; 8 nucleotides align to TRBD1. Per the germline V gene, CDR1 is MNHNS and CDR2 is SASEGT. V shed 5 bases and J 7 bases; nucleotides not matched to a gene: 7. The CDR3 has 14 amino acids.

This clone was seen only once. The chain couples TRBV4-2 to TRBJ2-3; 11 nucleotides match TRBD2. The CDR3 sequence is 17 residues long. Germline loops: CDR1 LGHNA, CDR2 YNFKEQ. The junction had 6 bases not matched to a gene; V was cut back by 2 bases and J by 2 bases. CDR3 bases: TGTGCCAGCAGCCAATCAATGACTAGCGGGGTCACAGATACGCAGTATTTT. Translating gives CASSQSMTSGVTDTQYF.

This chain joins TRBV19 and TRBJ1-2; D remains unclear. Trimming left V 4 bases short and J 3 bases short, with 15 bases between. CDR1 is LNHDA and CDR2 is SQIVND in the germline V gene (reference sequence). CDR3 size: 15 residues. CDR3 amino acids: CASSSITLLDYGYTF. In nucleotides, the CDR3 is TGTGCCAGTAGTAGCATAACCCTACTCGACTATGGCTACACCTTC.